This T cell receptor (beta chain) was identified during a study of cytomegalovirus exposure and HLA in healthy donors. Study context: A previous analysis identified 95 million to 120 million unique TCR beta sequences derived from some 170 million T cells. Overall study findings and caveats: A prior analysis recorded that most TCR beta V segments were productive about 90% or about 30% of the time. Across donors, sequencing depth was assumed by presence/absence analyses to be roughly uniform.

Vbeta (60) and Jbeta (13) primers were used in the PCR. Data came from immunoSEQ multiplex PCR; TCRdb stores just in-frame clones and leaves some out. The sample has roughly 150,000 clones, around three quarters seen once. The CDR3 spans 15 residues. Germline V gives CDR1 SGHVS, CDR2 FNYEAQ. V lost 6 bases, J lost 3 bases, and 17 bases lay in between. To note about this clone: Its antigen is undetermined.

V and J are TRBV7-6 and TRBJ1-2, with D possibly being TRBD1 (6 bases). The clonotype comes from a man between 35 and 55 years old in good health and CMV-seronegative. The sequenced sample was PBMCs. CDR3 residues: CASRKDSSKYYGYTF. The CDR3, as DNA: TGTGCCAGCAGGAAGGACAGTTCAAAATACTATGGCTACACCTTC.